This is a list of T cell receptor beta chains from one sample in a study of shared clonotypes between healthy human individuals. Only in-frame clones appear in the TCRdb table, and some are missing; sequencing was by immunoSEQ multiplex PCR. This sample has hundreds of thousands of clones, with over 65% found just once. Sequencing was carried out using memory CD4+ T cells sorted from blood. The receptor set was obtained from a woman aged 25 to 39 in good health. The conserved cysteine and the conserved F or W are not part of the CDR3 here. Each record gives: V gene, D gene, CDR3 protein. D genes are given only for firm matches.

>TRBV20-1|NA
SASRRDWF
>TRBV5-4|TRBD1
ASSSGTGVFYGYT
>TRBV6-6|NA
ASIRGRYMNTEAF
>TRBV18|TRBD1
ASSPTGTGEGYT
>TRBV10-3|NA
AISESIAGRGSNEQF
>TRBV19|NA
ASSRQQSGNTIY
>TRBV7-2|TRBD1
ASSLAAGQGNYGYT
>TRBV27|TRBD2
ASSLRSGRIQAGELF
>TRBV29-1|NA
SVGSRSEDGYT
>TRBV5-1|TRBD1
ASSYKSNPGQGVADTQY
>TRBV7-2|NA
ASSFPTRGFGKTQY
>TRBV20-1|NA
SARAHHEQY